This T cell receptor (beta chain) is from a study of blood T cells in healthy people across ages. Isolation yielded PBMCs, at least 7 million per sample, in every case. Findings and caveats of the study: With unsorted PBMCs, a conclusive comparison of naive versus antigen-experienced cells was not possible. Estimates of diversity drawn from one million T cells were considered underestimates.

The ends lost 3 bases at V and 1 base at J; junction bases unmatched: 7. This CDR3 has 16 residues. CDR1 and CDR2 (germline): MGHRA, YSYEKL. Then a second PCR, running roughly 7 to 12 cycles, was carried out with a sample-barcoded 5' primer and a J-beta primer mix. In TCRdb, the 5' RACE reads were re-called with MiXCR into one record per CDR3 protein. The sample records more than 900,000 distinct CDR3 sequences, about 23% being singletons. Turning to this clonotype: Its antigen remains unknown.

Another study also made use of these data, one on T cells of mothers and their children.

The sequenced material came from blood. The chain recombines TRBV4-1 with TRBJ2-5; 8 bases line up with TRBD2. This TCR derives from a girl aged 2 to 9 in good health. The CDR3 DNA sequence: TGCGCCAGCAGCCAGGCAGCGGGAGAGTCCCAAGAGACCCAGTACTTC. Translation gives CASSQAAGESQETQYF.